A single sample gave rise to the 2 T cell receptor beta chains below, sequenced in a study of blood T cells in healthy people across ages. The use of a sample-barcoded 5' primer and a J-beta primer mix characterized a second PCR of about 6 to 12 cycles. MiXCR, applied by TCRdb to the 5' RACE reads, yields one record per CDR3 protein. The data show around 650,000 distinct CDR3 sequences, 35% to 50% seen once. The sequenced sample consisted of blood. Receptor source: an elderly man in good health.

This clonotype was seen a few times. The chain is built from TRBV28 and TRBJ2-3; TRBD2 matches at 10 bases. Germline assignment: CDR1 MDHEN and CDR2 SYDVKM. Trimming at V came to 4 bases and at J to 1 base, leaving 5 bases not matched to a gene. There are 16 residues in the CDR3. CDR3 in DNA: TGTGCCAGCAGTTCTGTAGCGGGAGGAGGCACAGATACGCAGTATTTT. Protein sequence: CASSSVAGGGTDTQYF.

The CDR3 here is CASSWGTGSNQPQHF. The DNA of the CDR3 is TGTGCCAGCAGTTGGGGGACAGGTAGCAATCAGCCCCAGCATTTT. V usage is TRBV28 and J usage is TRBJ1-5, with 8 bases matching TRBD1. CDR3 size: 15 residues. The germline CDR1 and CDR2 sequences are MDHEN and SYDVKM. J was trimmed by 0 bases and V by 4 bases; bases with no gene match: 2.